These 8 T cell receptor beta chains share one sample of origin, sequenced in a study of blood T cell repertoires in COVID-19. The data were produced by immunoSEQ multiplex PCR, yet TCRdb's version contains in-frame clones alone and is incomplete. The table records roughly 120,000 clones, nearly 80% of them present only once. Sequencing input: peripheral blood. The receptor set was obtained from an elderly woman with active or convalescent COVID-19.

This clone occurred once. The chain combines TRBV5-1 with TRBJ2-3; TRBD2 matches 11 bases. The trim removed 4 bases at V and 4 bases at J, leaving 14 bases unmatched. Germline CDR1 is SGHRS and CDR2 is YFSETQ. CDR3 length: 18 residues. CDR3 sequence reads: CASSPLALAGGGADTQYF. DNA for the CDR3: TGCGCCAGCAGCCCACTGGCCCTAGCGGGAGGAGGGGCAGATACGCAGTATTTT.

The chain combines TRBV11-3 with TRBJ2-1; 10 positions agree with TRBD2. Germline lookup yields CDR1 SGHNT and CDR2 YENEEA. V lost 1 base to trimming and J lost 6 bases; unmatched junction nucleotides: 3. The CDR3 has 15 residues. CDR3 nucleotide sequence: TGTGCCAGCAGCTTAGCTCTAGCGGGAGTCAATGAGCAGTTCTTC. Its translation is CASSLALAGVNEQFF.

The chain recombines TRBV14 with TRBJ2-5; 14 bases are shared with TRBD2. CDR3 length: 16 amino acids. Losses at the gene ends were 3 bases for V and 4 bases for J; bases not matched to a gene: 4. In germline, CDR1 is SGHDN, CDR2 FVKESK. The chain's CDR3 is CASSQRGLAGVETQYF. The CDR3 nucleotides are TGTGCCAGCAGCCAGAGGGGACTAGCGGGAGTAGAGACCCAGTACTTC.

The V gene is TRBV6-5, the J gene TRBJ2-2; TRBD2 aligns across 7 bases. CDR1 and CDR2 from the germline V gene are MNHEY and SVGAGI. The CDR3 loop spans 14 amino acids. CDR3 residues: CGLGRDWNTGELFF. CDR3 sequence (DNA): TGTGGACTTGGGAGGGACTGGAACACCGGGGAGCTGTTTTTT.

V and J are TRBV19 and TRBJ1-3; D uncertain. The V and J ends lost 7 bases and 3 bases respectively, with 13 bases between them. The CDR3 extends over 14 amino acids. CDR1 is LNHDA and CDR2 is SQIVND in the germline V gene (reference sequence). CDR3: CASNVRGGGNTIYF. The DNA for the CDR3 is TGTGCCAGTAATGTCAGAGGAGGTGGAAACACCATATATTTT.

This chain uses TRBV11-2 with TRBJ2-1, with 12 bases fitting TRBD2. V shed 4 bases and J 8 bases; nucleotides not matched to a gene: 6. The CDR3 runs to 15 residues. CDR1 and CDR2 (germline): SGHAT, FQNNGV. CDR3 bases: TGTGCCAGCAGCTCTTGGGGACTAGCGGGTGATGAGCAGTTCTTC. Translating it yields CASSSWGLAGDEQFF.

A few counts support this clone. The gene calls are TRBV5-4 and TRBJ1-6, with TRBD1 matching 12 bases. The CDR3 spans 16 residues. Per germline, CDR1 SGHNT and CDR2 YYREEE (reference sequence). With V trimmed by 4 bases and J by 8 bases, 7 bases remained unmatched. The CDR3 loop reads CASSPRDRGLDSPLHF. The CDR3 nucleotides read TGTGCCAGCAGCCCCCGGGACAGGGGGCTTGATTCACCCCTCCACTTT.

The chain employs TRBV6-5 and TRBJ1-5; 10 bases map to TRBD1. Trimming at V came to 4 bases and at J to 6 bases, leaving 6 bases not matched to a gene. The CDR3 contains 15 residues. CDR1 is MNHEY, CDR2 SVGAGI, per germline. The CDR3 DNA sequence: TGTGCCAGCAGTTCCGGGACAGGGGAGGGTCAGCCCCAGCATTTT. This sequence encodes CASSSGTGEGQPQHF.